The 31 T cell receptor beta chains presented below share a single source sample, sequenced in a study of tumor and adjacent non-tumor tissue in lung cancer. TCRbeta libraries were built with three rounds of nested PCR, modified from ARM-PCR. TCRdb analysed the multiplex PCR reads with MiXCR anew, one entry per CDR3 protein. This table holds some 100,000 distinct CDR3 sequences, 60% to 80% found once. This sample's RNA came from whole unsorted tissue. Distant lung tissue was collected more than 3 cm away from the tumor edge. Material: distant non-tumor lung tissue. The receptors derive from a man younger than 40 with non-small cell lung cancer.

In its sample, this clonotype was seen once. An end of the junction does not agree with germline; a read error may underlie this. CDR3 nucleotide sequence: TGTGCTAGCAGTTCCTCAGTTCTCGGAAATCTGTTTTTT. Its translation: CASSSSVLGNLFF. V and J are TRBV6-2 or TRBV6-3 and TRBJ1-4, with D unclear. Germline CDR1 MNHEY, CDR2 SVGEGT. This CDR3 is 13 amino acids long.

Concerning this clonotype itself: Its ends do not fully match the called genes, so a read error is possible. The rearrangement uses TRBV4-1 and TRBJ2-7; D possibly corresponds to TRBD1 (6 bases). The CDR3 spans 16 residues. CDR1 is MGHRA and CDR2 is YSYEKL in the germline V gene. The CDR3 loop reads CASSQDETGHTYERYF. The CDR3 DNA reads as TGCGCCAGCAGTCAAGACGAGACAGGACATACGTACGAACGGTACTTC.

With respect to this clonotype: A junction end diverges from the germline sequence, so it may reflect a read error. The chain links TRBV6-2 or TRBV6-3 to TRBJ2-3; tentatively, D is TRBD1 or TRBD2 (6 bases each). The CDR3 sequence is 15 residues long. Germline V gene lookup returns CDR1 MNHEY and CDR2 SVGEGT. DNA for the CDR3: TGTGCCAGCAATCGAGGGGGACTCATCACAGATATGCAGTATTTT. This encodes CASNRGGLITDMQYF.

The chain couples TRBV20-1 to TRBJ2-1; TRBD2 matches at 10 bases. V dropped 8 bases and J dropped 8; count of bases not matched to a gene: 15. The CDR3 is made up of 15 amino acids. Germline assignment: CDR1 DFQATT and CDR2 SNEGSKA (reference sequence). The CDR3 spells CSTQTGTSVLHEQFF. The CDR3 region has the DNA TGCAGTACCCAGACTGGGACTAGCGTTCTCCATGAGCAGTTCTTC.

This clonotype was seen many times. The J gene is TRBJ2-5, the V gene TRBV20-1, with 14 bases aligning to TRBD2. Per the germline V gene, CDR1 is DFQATT and CDR2 is SNEGSKA (reference sequence). With 3 bases clipped from V and 8 bases from J, the junction kept 5 bases outside the gene matches. The CDR3 sequence is 14 residues long. This CDR3 is CSASGGLAGATQYF. The CDR3, as DNA: TGCAGTGCTAGTGGGGGACTAGCGGGAGCAACCCAGTACTTC.

As regards this clonotype: This may be a read error, as it is one base from a much larger clone. This chain joins TRBV29-1 and TRBJ2-2; 9 nucleotides line up with TRBD1. The CDR3 is 14 residues long. CDR1 SQVTM and CDR2 ANQGSEA come from the germline V gene. As DNA, the CDR3 is TGCAGCGTCAAAGGGACAGGGAACAGCGGGGAGCTGTTTTTT. Translated, it gives CSVKGTGNSGELFF.

About this clonotype: At one end the junction does not follow the germline gene, possibly because of a read error. The rearrangement links TRBV5-4 to TRBJ2-1; D is perhaps TRBD2 (6 bases). The germline gives CDR1 SGHNT, CDR2 YYREEE (reference sequence). The CDR3 runs 16 residues. As DNA, the CDR3 is TGTGCCAGTAGCTTCGGCGGGAATAGCGACTACAATGAGCAGTTCTTC. It specifies CASSFGGNSDYNEQFF. Together with reference TRBV5-4 and TRBJ2-1, the CDR3 gives the full variable domain: ETGVTQSPTHLIKTRGQQVTLRCSSQSGHNTVSWYQQALGQGPQFIFQYYREEENGRGNFPPRFSGLQFPNYSSELNVNALELDDSALYLCASSFGGNSDYNEQFFGPGTRLTVL.

The chain is built from TRBV11-2 and TRBJ1-2; D is perhaps TRBD1 (5 bases). Germline lookup yields CDR1 SGHAT and CDR2 FQNNGV. The CDR3 contains 13 residues. Between the trimmed V and J ends, which lost 6 bases and 6 bases, there was a span of 14 bases. CDR3 bases: TGTGCCAGCAGTGCGGGGGTAGGGGATGGCTACACCTTC. As protein: CASSAGVGDGYTF. Filled out from reference TRBV11-2 and TRBJ1-2, the complete variable domain reads EAGVAQSPRYKIIEKRQSVAFWCNPISGHATLYWYQQILGQGPKLLIQFQNNGVVDDSQLPKDRFSAERLKGVDSTLKIQPAKLEDSAVYLCASSAGVGDGYTFGSGTRLTVV.

This clonotype was recorded at least ten times. This chain uses TRBV12-3 or TRBV12-4 with TRBJ1-1, with D unclear. Trimming cost V 10 bases and J 0 bases, with 12 bases left between them. The CDR3 consists of 13 residues. CDR3 in DNA: TGTGCCACACGGAGGGATTTGAACACTGAAGCTTTCTTT. Residues: CATRRDLNTEAFF.

V gene TRBV20-1 combines with J gene TRBJ2-1, with D possibly matching TRBD2 (7 bases). CDR3 size: 16 residues. Trimming pared 5 bases from V and 10 bases from J, leaving 27 bases between. The germline gives CDR1 DFQATT, CDR2 SNEGSKA (reference sequence). CDR3 sequence reads: CSALDTLTRGGGEQFF. CDR3 bases: TGCAGTGCTTTAGATACGCTGACTAGGGGGGGAGGAGAGCAGTTCTTC.

Comment on this clonotype: Because the CDR3 is missing its conserved closing phenylalanine or tryptophan, this is likely a read error. The gene calls are TRBV29-1 and TRBJ2-1; D is possibly TRBD1 (6 bases). Germline assignment: CDR1 SQVTM and CDR2 ANQGSEA. The CDR3 totals 14 residues. The V end lost 0 bases, the J end lost 12 bases, and 18 bases lay between the germline ends. The CDR3 DNA follows: TGCAGCGTTGAAGACGGCAGGGGATGGTATGCGCAGTTCCTC. It codes for CSVEDGRGWYAQFL.

This clonotype was counted ten times or more. V gene TRBV20-1 combines with J gene TRBJ2-7; tentative D call: TRBD2 (6 bases). Germline V gives CDR1 DFQATT, CDR2 SNEGSKA (reference sequence). V lost 5 bases to trimming and J lost 0 bases, with 20 bases between them. This CDR3 is built from 16 residues. Written as DNA, the CDR3 is TGCAGTGCTCTGAACACGGCGGGAACCACCTCCTACGAGCAGTACTTC. Translated: CSALNTAGTTSYEQYF.

Of note for this clonotype: The junction departs from germline at one end; a sequencing error may be responsible. V usage is TRBV11-3 and J usage is TRBJ1-1, with 9 bases aligning to TRBD1. The CDR3 extends over 15 amino acids. Germline CDR1 is SGHNT and CDR2 is YENEEA. The CDR3 DNA follows: TGTGCCAGCAGCTTAAGGGGACAGGGCTTCACTGGAGCTTTCTTT. This translates into CASSLRGQGFTGAFF.

About this clonotype: A much larger clone differs from this one at a single base, so this may be a read error. The chain carries TRBV5-6 and TRBJ2-7; D gene ambiguous. Germline CDR1 reads SGHDT; CDR2 reads YYEEEE. The length of the CDR3 is 13 residues. DNA for the CDR3: TGTGTCAGCAGGTTCTCCGTCTCCTACGAGCAGTACTTC. Translation: CVSRFSVSYEQYF.

Sample share makes this clonotype medium-sized. J is TRBJ2-7 and V is TRBV10-2; D is unclear. Trimming took off 3 bases at V and 1 base at J, with 10 bases between the two ends. Germline V gene lookup returns CDR1 WSHSY and CDR2 SAAADI. The CDR3 totals 14 residues. CDR3 sequence: CASSDVGGSYEQYF. The CDR3 DNA reads TGCGCCAGCAGTGATGTCGGCGGTTCCTACGAGCAGTACTTC.

The V gene is TRBV29-1, the J gene TRBJ1-1; D is undetermined. Germline-derived CDR1 and CDR2 are SQVTM and ANQGSEA. Trimming removed 0 bases at V and 8 bases at J, with 16 bases between. The CDR3 extends over 14 amino acids. The CDR3 DNA follows: TGCAGCGTTGAAGATATTTGGCATGGCACCGAAGCTTTCTTT. It yields the protein CSVEDIWHGTEAFF.

To note about this clonotype: The junction and the germline gene differ at one end; a read error may be behind it. J is TRBJ2-1 and V is TRBV6-6; no clear D gene. There are 15 residues in the CDR3. Germline V gene data show CDR1 as MNHNY and CDR2 as SVGAGI (reference sequence). The DNA of the CDR3 is TGTGCCGGCAGCACTCCCAGGACGGGCGGCGATGAGCAGTTCTTC. This codes for CAGSTPRTGGDEQFF.

This clonotype was counted ten times or more. The rearrangement joins TRBV28 to TRBJ2-4, with 10 positions matching TRBD2. V lost 3 bases to trimming and J lost 0 bases; unmatched junction nucleotides: 5. The CDR3 is 17 residues long. In germline, CDR1 is MDHEN, CDR2 SYDVKM. In DNA, the CDR3 is TGTGCCAGCAGTTTCCCCGGACTAGCGGCAGCCAAAAACATTCAGTACTTC. It translates to CASSFPGLAAAKNIQYF.

The sample holds many counts of this clonotype. This chain links TRBV5-6 with TRBJ2-3, with a tentative D call TRBD2 (6 bases). V lost 4 bases, J lost 5 bases, and 8 bases lay in between. Per germline, CDR1 SGHDT and CDR2 YYEEEE. The CDR3 covers 12 residues. CDR3 protein: CASSGGIDTQYF. In DNA, the CDR3 is TGTGCCAGCAGCGGAGGGATAGATACGCAGTATTTT.

To note about this clonotype: A read error is likely, as this CDR3 ends without the conserved phenylalanine or tryptophan. This chain joins TRBV4-1 and TRBJ2-7, with 7 bases that match TRBD2. Germline V gene data show CDR1 as MGHRA and CDR2 as YSYEKL. The CDR3 is 16 residues long. The DNA for the CDR3 is TGCGCCAGCAGCCAAGATGAGACGGGAGGTACCTACAAGCAGTACTTA. Protein sequence: CASSQDETGGTYKQYL.

V and J are TRBV30 and TRBJ2-7; no firm D call. The CDR3 runs 14 residues. The germline CDR1 and CDR2 sequences are GTSNPN and SVGIG (reference sequence). The V and J ends lost 3 bases and 3 bases respectively, with 15 bases between them. DNA of the CDR3: TGTGCCTGGAGCAAAACTATCGACTTCTACGAGCAGTACTTC. Translation gives CAWSKTIDFYEQYF.

Remarks on this clonotype: The germline gene is not matched at one end of the junction; a read error may be the cause. This sequence joins TRBV10-3 and TRBJ1-5; maybe TRBD1 (6 bases). This CDR3 comprises 12 residues. Per germline, CDR1 ENHRY and CDR2 SYGVKD. The CDR3 is CAVSSGDQPKHF. Written as DNA, the CDR3 is TGTGCCGTCAGTTCAGGGGATCAGCCCAAGCATTTT.

A remark on this clonotype: This may stem from a read error, because a much larger clone lies one nucleotide away. The chain employs TRBV6-6 and TRBJ2-5, with TRBD1 identical over 11 bases. This CDR3 comprises 16 residues. V dropped 1 base and J dropped 4; count of bases not matched to a gene: 5. CDR1 is MNHNY, CDR2 SVGAGI, per germline (reference sequence). Here the CDR3 DNA reads TGTGCCAGCAGTTACTACGGGACAGGGGGAGGAGAGACCCAGTACTTC. Translation gives CASSYYGTGGGETQYF.

V gene TRBV10-3 combines with J gene TRBJ1-6; D is unresolved. Germline V CDR1 and CDR2: ENHRY, SYGVKD. CDR3 length: 15 amino acids. V lost 7 bases to trimming and J lost 2 bases, with 12 bases between them. The CDR3 nucleotides read TGTGCCATCACCCCGAACATCCCCTATAATTCACCCCTCCACTTT. It specifies CAITPNIPYNSPLHF.

Comment on this clonotype: A read error may be the cause here, since a much bigger clone is one base away. The V gene is TRBV28, the J gene TRBJ2-5, with TRBD2 identical over 10 bases. Germline assignment: CDR1 MDHEN and CDR2 SYDVKM. The CDR3 totals 15 residues. J lost 4 bases, V lost 6 bases, and 8 bases had no gene match. CDR3 sequence: CASRFLAGAGETQYF. CDR3 sequence (DNA): TGTGCCAGCAGGTTCCTAGCGGGGGCAGGAGAGACCCAGTACTTC.

On this clonotype: A junction boundary mismatches the germline segment, possibly from a read error. This chain joins TRBV12-3 or TRBV12-4 and TRBJ2-2; possibly TRBD2 for D (6 bases). This CDR3 region has 17 residues. The CDR3 is CASNLWTGVSNTGELFF. The CDR3, as DNA: TGTGCCAGCAATTTATGGACGGGAGTATCAAACACCGGGGAGCTGTTTTTT.

Remarks on this clonotype: At one end the junction does not follow the germline gene, possibly because of a read error. This chain links TRBV20-1 with TRBJ2-1; weak D call: TRBD2 (6 bases). The length of the CDR3 is 14 residues. Germline CDR1 and CDR2: DFQATT and SNEGSKA (reference sequence). The CDR3 DNA reads as TGCAGTGGCCGGGACTTTGTCTCTTACAATAAGCAGTTCTTC. Residues: CSGRDFVSYNKQFF.

About this clonotype itself: Mismatch with germline at one junction end may stem from a read error. The V call is TRBV11-2, the J call TRBJ2-3; 12 nucleotides match TRBD2. The CDR3 spans 15 residues. CDR1 is SGHAT, CDR2 FQNNGV, per germline. The CDR3 sequence: CANSPSGRAWDMQYF. The CDR3 DNA reads TGTGCCAACAGCCCTAGCGGGAGGGCCTGGGATATGCAGTATTTT.

This clonotype has ten or more counts. The chain combines TRBV6-5 with TRBJ2-7; D remains ambiguous. The CDR3 is made up of 11 amino acids. V lost 6 bases, J lost 5 bases, and 8 bases lay in between. Germline V gene lookup returns CDR1 MNHEY and CDR2 SVGAGI. The DNA for the CDR3 is TGTGCCAGCAGCAGACATGACGAGCAGTACTTC. It encodes CASSRHDEQYF.

There are many counts of this clonotype. The CDR3 nucleotides read TGCAGTGCTACGCCCGGGGCAACTAACTATGGCTACACCTTC. Translation: CSATPGATNYGYTF. The V and J genes are TRBV20-1 and TRBJ1-2; possibly TRBD1 for D (5 bases). The CDR3 has 14 amino acids. Trimming shortened V by 4 bases and J by 0 bases, and 12 bases separated the two germline ends. The germline gives CDR1 DFQATT, CDR2 SNEGSKA (reference sequence).

This clonotype turned up a few times. The chain recombines TRBV28 with TRBJ2-7; maybe TRBD2 (6 bases). V lost 4 bases, J lost 3 bases, and 16 bases lay in between. The V gene's germline CDR1 is MDHEN and CDR2 SYDVKM. The CDR3 contains 15 residues. The CDR3 DNA reads as TGTGCCAGCAGTTGGGGCGGGACGGCCGGCTACGAGCAGTACTTC. Encoded protein: CASSWGGTAGYEQYF.